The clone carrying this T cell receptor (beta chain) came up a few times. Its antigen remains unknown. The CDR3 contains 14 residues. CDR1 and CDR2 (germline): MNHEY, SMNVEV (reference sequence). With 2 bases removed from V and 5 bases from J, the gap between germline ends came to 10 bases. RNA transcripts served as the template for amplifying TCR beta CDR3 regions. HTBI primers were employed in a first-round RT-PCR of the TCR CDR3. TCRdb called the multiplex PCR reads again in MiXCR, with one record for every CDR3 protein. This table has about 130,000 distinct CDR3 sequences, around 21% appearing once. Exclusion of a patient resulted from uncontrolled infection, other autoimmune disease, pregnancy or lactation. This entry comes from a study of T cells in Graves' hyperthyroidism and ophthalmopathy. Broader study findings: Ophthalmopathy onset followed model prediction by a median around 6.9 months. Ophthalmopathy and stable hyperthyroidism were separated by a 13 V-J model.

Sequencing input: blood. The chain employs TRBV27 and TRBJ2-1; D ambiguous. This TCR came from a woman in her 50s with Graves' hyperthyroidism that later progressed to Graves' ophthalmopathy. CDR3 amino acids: CASSLIGQNNEQFF. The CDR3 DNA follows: TGTGCCAGCAGTTTAATAGGTCAGAACAATGAGCAGTTCTTC.